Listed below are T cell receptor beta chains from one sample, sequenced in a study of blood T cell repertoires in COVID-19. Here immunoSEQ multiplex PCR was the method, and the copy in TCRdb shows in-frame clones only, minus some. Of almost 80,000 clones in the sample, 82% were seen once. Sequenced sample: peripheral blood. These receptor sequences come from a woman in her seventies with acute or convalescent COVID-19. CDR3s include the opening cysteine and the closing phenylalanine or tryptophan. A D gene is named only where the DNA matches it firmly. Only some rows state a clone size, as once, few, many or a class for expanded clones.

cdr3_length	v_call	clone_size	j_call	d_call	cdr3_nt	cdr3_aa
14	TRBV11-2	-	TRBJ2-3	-	TGTGCCAGCAGCCGACCACAGGGGGGGGGCCCGCAGTATTTT	CASSRPQGGGPQYF
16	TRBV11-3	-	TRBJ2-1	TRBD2	TGTGCCAGCAGCATTGGTGCGGGGGAACTTTACAATGAGCAGTTCTTC	CASSIGAGELYNEQFF
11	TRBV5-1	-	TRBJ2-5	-	TGCGCCAGCAGCTTAGCAGAGACCCAGTACTTC	CASSLAETQYF
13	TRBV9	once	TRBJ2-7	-	TGTGCCAGCACCGTTTCGGAGGTGGGCGAGCAGTACTTC	CASTVSEVGEQYF
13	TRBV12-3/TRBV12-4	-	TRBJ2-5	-	TGTGCCAGCAGTTTCGCGGGGGCTCAGACCCAGTACTTC	CASSFAGAQTQYF
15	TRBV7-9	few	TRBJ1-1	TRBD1	TGTGCCAGCAGCCACCGAAACAGGGGAAACACTGAAGCTTTCTTT	CASSHRNRGNTEAFF
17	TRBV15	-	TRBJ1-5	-	TGTGCCACCAGCAGAGATGGTACATCCGGGTGGAATCAGCCCCAGCATTTT	CATSRDGTSGWNQPQHF
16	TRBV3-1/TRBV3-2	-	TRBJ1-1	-	TGTGCCAGCAGCCTATCAGGACAGATCCGCCGGACTGAAGCTTTCTTT	CASSLSGQIRRTEAFF
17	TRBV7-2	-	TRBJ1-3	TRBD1	TGTGCCAGCAGCTTAGCGAGTAGACAGGGGACTGGAAACACCATATATTTT	CASSLASRQGTGNTIYF
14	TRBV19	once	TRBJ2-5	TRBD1	TGTGCCAGTAGTAGACAGGGGAGACACGAGACCCAGTACTTC	CASSRQGRHETQYF